These 4 T cell receptor beta chains came from one sample sequenced in a study of blood T cells in healthy people across ages. Then a second PCR, running about 6 to 12 cycles, was carried out with a sample-barcoded 5' primer and a J-beta primer mix. TCRdb re-called the 5' RACE reads through MiXCR, storing one row per CDR3 protein. The sample shows about 1 million distinct CDR3 sequences, 45% of them seen only once. Sequenced input: blood. These receptors all stem from a woman aged 60-75 years in good health.

V gene TRBV7-9 combines with J gene TRBJ2-7; D remains unclear. CDR3 length equals 12 residues. The V gene lost 1 base and the J gene lost 7 bases, with 8 bases spanning the gap. Germline CDR1 and CDR2: SEHNR and FQNEAQ (reference sequence). The CDR3 DNA reads as TGTGCCAGCAGCTTAGTTGGCCTAGAGCAGTACTTC. It translates to CASSLVGLEQYF.

The V call is TRBV15, the J call TRBJ2-1; D is perhaps TRBD2 (7 bases). The germline CDR1 and CDR2 sequences are LNHNV and YYDKDF (reference sequence). The CDR3 contains 20 residues. The V end was cut by 0 bases, the J end by 1 base, with 22 bases between. Here the CDR3 reads CATSRERGASAGESYNEQFF. As DNA, the CDR3 is TGTGCCACCAGCAGAGAGAGGGGGGCCTCGGCGGGAGAGTCCTACAATGAGCAGTTCTTC.

V gene TRBV20-1 combines with J gene TRBJ2-1; D perhaps matches TRBD1 (7 bases). The CDR3 totals 16 residues. Germline loops: CDR1 DFQATT, CDR2 SNEGSKA (reference sequence). V lost 5 bases and J 7 bases, leaving 24 bases between the germline ends. CDR3 protein: CSAREPRGPRVNEQFF. DNA of the CDR3: TGCAGTGCTCGGGAGCCTAGGGGGCCCCGAGTAAATGAGCAGTTCTTC.

This chain links TRBV29-1 with TRBJ2-7, with a weak D call TRBD2 (6 bases). The germline V gene encodes CDR1 SQVTM and CDR2 ANQGSEA. Trimming left V 2 bases short and J 6 bases short, with 17 bases between. The CDR3 runs to 14 residues. CDR3 loop: CSVELASAPGEQYF. The CDR3 region has the DNA TGCAGCGTTGAATTGGCTAGCGCTCCTGGCGAGCAGTACTTC.